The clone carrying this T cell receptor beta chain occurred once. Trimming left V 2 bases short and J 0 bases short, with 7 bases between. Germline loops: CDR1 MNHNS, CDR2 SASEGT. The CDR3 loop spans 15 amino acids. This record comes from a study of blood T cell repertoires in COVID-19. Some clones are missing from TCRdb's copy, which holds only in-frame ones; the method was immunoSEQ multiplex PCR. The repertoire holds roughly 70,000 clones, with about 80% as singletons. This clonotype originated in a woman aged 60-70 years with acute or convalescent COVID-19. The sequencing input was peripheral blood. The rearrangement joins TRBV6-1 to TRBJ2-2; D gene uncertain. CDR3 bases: TGTGCCAGCAGTGAAAACAGAGCGAACACCGGGGAGCTGTTTTTT. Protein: CASSENRANTGELFF.